The 6 T cell receptor beta chains below come from one sample, sequenced in a study of spatial heterogeneity in lung cancer. MiXCR was run by TCRdb on the 5' RACE reads, yielding one entry per CDR3 protein. The profile shows about 2,900 distinct CDR3 sequences, approximately 18% of them singletons. Time point specified: sample taken at primary tumor resection. The sequences come from normal lung tissue next to the tumor, collected at surgery. These receptors all come from a female donor with early-stage non-small cell lung cancer.

The chain links TRBV20-1 to TRBJ2-5; 7 nucleotides match TRBD2. The CDR3 is 12 residues long. Trimming cost V 7 bases and J 3 bases; bases outside gene matches: 5. CDR1 is DFQATT and CDR2 is SNEGSKA in the germline V gene (reference sequence). Written as DNA, the CDR3 is TGCAGTGGTAGGGGAGGGAAAGAGACCCAGTACTTC. Its translation is CSGRGGKETQYF.

This clonotype came up a few times. The chain employs TRBV27 and TRBJ2-7, with a weak D call TRBD2 (6 bases). V shed 0 bases and J shed 2 bases, with 20 bases lying between them. CDR3 length equals 18 residues. Per germline, CDR1 MNHEY and CDR2 SMNVEV (reference sequence). The CDR3 loop is CASSLSTAEGVVPYEQYF. The CDR3 region has the DNA TGTGCCAGCAGTTTATCGACGGCGGAGGGAGTCGTCCCCTACGAGCAGTACTTC.

J is TRBJ2-2 and V is TRBV4-1, with TRBD2 matching over 15 bases. Germline V gives CDR1 MGHRA, CDR2 YSYEKL. The CDR3 has 15 amino acids. The J segment lost 9 bases and the V segment lost 5 bases, leaving 4 bases of the junction unmatched. CDR3 protein: CASSGGLAGGRELFF. The CDR3 coding sequence is TGCGCCAGCAGCGGGGGACTAGCGGGAGGACGGGAGCTGTTTTTT.

V gene TRBV28 combines with J gene TRBJ2-5; D gene uncertain. The germline V and J ends were trimmed by 6 bases and 2 bases, with 10 bases remaining between them. The CDR3 totals 13 residues. Germline V gene sequence: CDR1 MDHEN, CDR2 SYDVKM. This CDR3 is CASRLRIQETQYF. The CDR3 coding sequence is TGTGCCAGCAGGCTGAGAATTCAAGAGACCCAGTACTTC.

This clonotype is labeled medium-sized. V usage is TRBV7-9 and J usage is TRBJ2-5, with D unresolved. Trimming stripped 4 bases from V and 1 base from J, with 1 base between. CDR1 is SEHNR and CDR2 is FQNEAQ in the germline V gene (reference sequence). The CDR3 runs to 11 residues. For the CDR3, the DNA is TGTGCCAGCAGCTCCCAAGAGACCCAGTACTTC. It is translated as CASSSQETQYF.

In its sample, this clonotype ranks as medium-sized. This chain joins TRBV7-9 and TRBJ1-5; D is uncertain. V dropped 3 bases and J dropped 1 base, with 7 bases sitting between them. In germline, CDR1 is SEHNR, CDR2 FQNEAQ (reference sequence). This CDR3 contains 14 residues. CDR3 residues: CASSFSESNQPQHF. In nucleotides, the CDR3 is TGTGCCAGCAGCTTCTCAGAAAGCAATCAGCCCCAGCATTTT.